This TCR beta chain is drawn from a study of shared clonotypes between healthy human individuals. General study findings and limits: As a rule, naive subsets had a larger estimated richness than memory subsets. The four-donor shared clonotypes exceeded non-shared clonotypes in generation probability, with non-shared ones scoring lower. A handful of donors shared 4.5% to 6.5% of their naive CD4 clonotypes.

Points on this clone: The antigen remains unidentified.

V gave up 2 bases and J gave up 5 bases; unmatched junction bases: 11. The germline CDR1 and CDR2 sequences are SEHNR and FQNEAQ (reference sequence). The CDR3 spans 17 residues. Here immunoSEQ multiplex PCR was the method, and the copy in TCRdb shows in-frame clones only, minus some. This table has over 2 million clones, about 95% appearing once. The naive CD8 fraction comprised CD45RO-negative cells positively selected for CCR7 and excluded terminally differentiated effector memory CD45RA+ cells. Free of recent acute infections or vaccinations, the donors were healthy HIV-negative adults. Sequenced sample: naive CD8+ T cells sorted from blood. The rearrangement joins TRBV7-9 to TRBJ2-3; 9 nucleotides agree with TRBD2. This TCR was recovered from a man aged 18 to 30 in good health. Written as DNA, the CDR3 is TGTGCCAGCAGCTTATTATTAGGACTAGCGAGTGAAGATACGCAGTATTTT. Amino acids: CASSLLLGLASEDTQYF.